The rows below give T cell receptor beta chains drawn from one sample of a study of blood T cell repertoires in COVID-19. Some clones are missing from TCRdb's copy, which holds only in-frame ones; the method was immunoSEQ multiplex PCR. The sample lists approximately 300,000 clones, 86% occurring once. Sequenced: PBMCs or T cells enriched from blood (not recorded which). These receptor sequences come from a woman between 18 and 30 years old who had recovered from COVID-19. The CDR3 runs from the conserved cysteine through the conserved F or W.

v_call	cdr3_length	j_call	cdr3_aa
TRBV30	15	TRBJ2-1	CAWSVGAGFRDEQFF
TRBV11-2	13	TRBJ1-1	CASSPGTGAKAFF
TRBV27	15	TRBJ2-2	CATTGDRSPPGELFF
TRBV9	15	TRBJ1-6	CASSVGSSYNSPLHF
TRBV3-1/TRBV3-2	15	TRBJ1-1	CASSRDWTANTEAFF
TRBV29-1	13	TRBJ1-1	CSAGGLMNTEAFF
TRBV1	16	TRBJ1-2	CTSSQDLTGINYGYTF
TRBV4-1	14	TRBJ2-2	CASSLGQGTGELFF
TRBV5-1	13	TRBJ2-1	CASSLESYNEQFF
TRBV5-1	14	TRBJ1-1	CASSLISENTEAFF
TRBV15	15	TRBJ2-7	CATSREGTSGSEQYF
TRBV30	11	TRBJ1-1	CAWSGGAEAFF
TRBV30	16	TRBJ2-2	CAWSVTGGGIIRELFF
TRBV6-5	12	TRBJ1-1	CAISSGNTEAFF
TRBV6-5	13	TRBJ1-1	CASSYDRDTEAFF
TRBV19	17	TRBJ2-2	CASSIGLAGLSTGELFF
TRBV9	16	TRBJ2-3	CASSLGGGTRTDTQYF
TRBV5-4	15	TRBJ2-3	CASSLGGSGTDTQYF
TRBV4-2	16	TRBJ2-3	CASSQEMRGGTDTQYF
TRBV30	13	TRBJ1-3	CAWSTGRGNTIYF
TRBV5-1	14	TRBJ1-2	CASRTGDSLGGYTF
TRBV6-5	13	TRBJ1-1	CASSYSDRSEAFF
TRBV30	14	TRBJ1-1	CAWRETGSYTEAFF
TRBV5-6	17	TRBJ1-1	CASSLPWVGGMNTEAFF
TRBV4-1	17	TRBJ1-1	CASRSFRDRGLGTEAFF
TRBV2	13	TRBJ2-7	CASRKRRVGEQYF
TRBV7-9	16	TRBJ2-7	CASSLGGAGPSYEQYF
TRBV5-1	14	TRBJ2-5	CASSWGTGYETQYF
TRBV28	15	TRBJ1-2	CASRVGAVYNYGYTF
TRBV2	15	TRBJ2-6	CASSENRAGANVLTF
TRBV4-1	13	TRBJ2-2	CASSPSSTGELFF
TRBV29-1	14	TRBJ1-2	CSVDSLADPRGYTF
TRBV14	18	TRBJ1-1	CASSQDIARGWLDTEAFF
TRBV19	14	TRBJ1-1	CASSFGEVNTEAFF
TRBV9	13	TRBJ1-2	CASSTGLDYGYTF
TRBV2	13	TRBJ1-6	CASGGGGTSPLHF
TRBV3-1/TRBV3-2	14	TRBJ1-1	CASSQEGGKAEAFF
TRBV6-1	15	TRBJ1-6	CASSELLGDGSPLHF
TRBV19	14	TRBJ2-1	CASSIARGGREQFF
TRBV24-1	22	TRBJ2-2	CATSDLFVPPTSVGGNTGELFF
TRBV4-1	15	TRBJ2-7	CASSQVNSGEYEQYF
TRBV6-5	14	TRBJ2-5	CASSYSRGKGTQYF
TRBV2	12	TRBJ2-1	CASSNRDSEQFF
TRBV5-1	16	TRBJ1-5	CASSLAGTGLNQPQHF
TRBV5-4	15	TRBJ2-1	CASSLDTPLNNEQFF
TRBV7-8	15	TRBJ1-2	CASSLRQGANVGYTF
TRBV6-5	13	TRBJ2-7	CASTLADSYEQYF
TRBV7-9	12	TRBJ2-2	CASSLLPGELFF
TRBV12-5	17	TRBJ1-2	CASGSPMAGQGDYGYTF